The rows below give T cell receptor beta chains drawn from one sample of a study of blood T cell repertoires in COVID-19. The assay was immunoSEQ multiplex PCR, and TCRdb's table has in-frame clones only and misses some. The table lists some 250,000 clones, 86% of them singletons. Input material: peripheral blood. The receptors shown here come from a woman in her twenties or thirties who had recovered from COVID-19. CDR3s include the opening cysteine and the closing phenylalanine or tryptophan. D genes are given only for firm matches. Clone sizes are given selectively: once, few, many, or a class where the clone is expanded.

V gene	J gene	clone size	D gene	CDR3 DNA	CDR3 protein
TRBV5-5	TRBJ1-2	-	-	TGTGCCAGCAACCTAGAGGGGACATCAACCCTATTCTTC	CASNLEGTSTLFF
TRBV2	TRBJ1-5	-	TRBD1	TGTGCCAACGACAGGGCCCCTCAGCCCCAGCATTTT	CANDRAPQPQHF
TRBV13	TRBJ2-7	-	-	TGTGCCAGCAGCTCTACAACGCGGGGATACGAGCAGTACTTC	CASSSTTRGYEQYF
TRBV2	TRBJ2-7	-	TRBD2	TGTGCCAGCAGAACGACTAGCGGGGGGGCTGGCGAGCAGTACTTC	CASRTTSGGAGEQYF
TRBV7-9	TRBJ1-1	-	-	TGTGCCACAACCGCTTCGGGGTTGGACGGCACTGAAGCTTTCTTT	CATTASGLDGTEAFF
TRBV2	TRBJ1-1	-	-	TGTGCCAGCAGTGACCGGGAGAACACTGAAGCTTTCTTT	CASSDRENTEAFF
TRBV19	TRBJ2-1	few	-	TGTGCCAGTAGTACGGTAAAGAACTCCTACAATGAGCAGTTCTTC	CASSTVKNSYNEQFF
TRBV5-4	TRBJ2-5	-	-	TGTGCCAGCAGCACCCCGGGCCGTTCAGGGGAAGAGACCCAGTACTTC	CASSTPGRSGEETQYF
TRBV6-5	TRBJ1-1	-	TRBD1	TGTGCCAGCAGTTTTCAGGGGGCTTTAGGGTCTGAAGCTTTCTTT	CASSFQGALGSEAFF
TRBV6-2/TRBV6-3	TRBJ2-1	-	TRBD2	TGTGCCAGCAGTTGGGGACTAGCCCGGGTGGAGAATGAGCAGTTCTTC	CASSWGLARVENEQFF
TRBV3-1/TRBV3-2	TRBJ1-1	-	-	TGTGCCAGCAGCCAGGGGGCCGGGACTGAAGCTTTCTTT	CASSQGAGTEAFF
TRBV18	TRBJ1-3	-	-	TGTGCCAGCTCACCAGATCAGGCGAGCTCTGGAAACACCATATATTTT	CASSPDQASSGNTIYF
TRBV16	TRBJ1-2	few	-	TGTGCCAGCAGCCAAGGGGAGGATAGAGGCTACACCTTC	CASSQGEDRGYTF
TRBV12-3/TRBV12-4	TRBJ2-3	-	TRBD2	TGTGCCAGCAGTATACTAGCGACAGATACGCAGTATTTT	CASSILATDTQYF
TRBV7-2	TRBJ1-3	once	-	TGTGCCAGCAGCTCAGTGGGCAGGGGAAAAGGAAACACCATATATTTT	CASSSVGRGKGNTIYF
TRBV15	TRBJ2-7	-	-	TGTGCCACCCAAGGGGCCTTATCCTACGAGCAGTACTTC	CATQGALSYEQYF
TRBV25-1	TRBJ2-7	-	-	TGTGCCAGCAGGGTACAGGGGGGGTCCTACGAGCAGTACTTC	CASRVQGGSYEQYF
TRBV5-4	TRBJ1-2	-	TRBD1	TGTGCCAGCACCCAAACAGGGGGCGGTGGCTACACCTTC	CASTQTGGGGYTF
TRBV18	TRBJ2-7	-	TRBD2	TGTGCCAGCTCCCCGGGCGGCGGGGGGGCCTACGAGCAGTACTTC	CASSPGGGGAYEQYF
TRBV2	TRBJ2-2	-	TRBD2	TGTGCCAGCATCCCCCGAGCGGGGGGGCTTGCGACCGGGGAGCTGTTTTTT	CASIPRAGGLATGELFF
TRBV7-2	TRBJ1-2	-	-	TGTGCCAGCGAAGGGGCGCCTGACTATGGCTACACCTTC	CASEGAPDYGYTF
TRBV4-2	TRBJ1-1	many	TRBD1	TGTGCCAGCAGCCAAGAGCGGCAGGGGGCCACTGAAGCTTTCTTT	CASSQERQGATEAFF
TRBV18	TRBJ2-3	-	-	TGTGCCAGCTCACCTAAGTCCCAGGGCTCTAGCACAGATACGCAGTATTTT	CASSPKSQGSSTDTQYF
TRBV19	TRBJ2-1	-	TRBD2	TGTGCCAGTAGTATACGCGGGGGGACTCACAATGAGCAGTTCTTC	CASSIRGGTHNEQFF
TRBV5-5	TRBJ2-7	once	TRBD2	TGTGCCAGCAGCTTGGGGGCGGGGGGCTACGAGCAGTACTTC	CASSLGAGGYEQYF
TRBV5-1	TRBJ2-3	-	TRBD1	TGCGCCAGCAGCTTTCTACAGGGGGCCCATACGCAGTATTTT	CASSFLQGAHTQYF
TRBV27	TRBJ2-1	-	TRBD1	TGTGCCAGCAGTTTAGGGCCGGGACAGGGGAGGAATGAGCAGTTCTTC	CASSLGPGQGRNEQFF
TRBV12-3/TRBV12-4	TRBJ1-6	-	TRBD1	TGTGCCAGCGGGGGGACAGGGCTTTCACCCCTCCACTTT	CASGGTGLSPLHF